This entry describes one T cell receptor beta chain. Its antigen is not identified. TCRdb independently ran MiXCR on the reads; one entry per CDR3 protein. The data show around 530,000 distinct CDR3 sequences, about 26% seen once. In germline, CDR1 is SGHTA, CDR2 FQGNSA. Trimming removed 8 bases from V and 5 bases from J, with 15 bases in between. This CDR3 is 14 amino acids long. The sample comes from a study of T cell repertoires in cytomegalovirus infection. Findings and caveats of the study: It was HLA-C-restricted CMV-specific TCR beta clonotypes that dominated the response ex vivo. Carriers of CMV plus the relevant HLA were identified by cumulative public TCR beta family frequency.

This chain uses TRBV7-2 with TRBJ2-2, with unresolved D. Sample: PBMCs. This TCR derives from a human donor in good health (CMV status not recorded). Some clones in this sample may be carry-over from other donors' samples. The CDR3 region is CASGPRLLTGELFF. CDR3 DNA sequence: TGTGCCAGCGGGCCGAGGTTGTTAACCGGGGAGCTGTTTTTT.